The 3 T cell receptor beta chains below were found in one sample sequenced in a study of pediatric ulcerative colitis. TCRdb's copy holds only in-frame clones and misses some; the assay was immunoSEQ multiplex PCR. The sample shows some 60,000 clones, 77% of them seen only once. The sequencing sample was made of blood. The receptors come from a boy aged 5-17 years with moderate ulcerative colitis.

This chain connects TRBV7-9 to TRBJ1-2, with D possibly matching TRBD1 (6 bases). Trimming removed 11 bases at V and 6 bases at J, with 16 bases between. The CDR3 loop spans 12 amino acids. Germline CDR1 is SEHNR and CDR2 is FQNEAQ (reference sequence). This CDR3 is CASREGGHGYTF. CDR3 nucleotide sequence: TGTGCCTCCAGAGAGGGGGGGCATGGCTACACCTTC.

The chain is built from TRBV7-9 and TRBJ2-7; D ambiguous. CDR3 size: 11 residues. Trimming shortened V by 1 base and J by 4 bases, and 2 bases separated the two germline ends. Germline lookup yields CDR1 SEHNR and CDR2 FQNEAQ (reference sequence). This CDR3 is CASSLDYEQYF. The CDR3 nucleotides read TGTGCCAGCAGCTTAGATTACGAGCAGTACTTC.

The V gene is TRBV6-9, the J gene TRBJ1-5; 8 positions match TRBD1. V dropped 3 bases and J dropped 4; count of bases not matched to a gene: 5. This CDR3 region has 15 residues. The V gene's germline CDR1 is MNHGY and CDR2 SVAAGI. CDR3 region: CASSYGQGANQPQHF. As DNA, the CDR3 is TGTGCCAGCAGTTACGGGCAGGGGGCGAATCAGCCCCAGCATTTT.